The entry below gives a single T cell receptor beta chain sequence along with its context. As handled by the study authors: Estimation of nucleated cell counts was performed using reference gene primer amplification. The repertoire was sequenced with immunoSEQ multiplex PCR; TCRdb's copy has only in-frame clones and lacks some. Clone size and V and J calls were adopted from that table, with D and trimming inferred from the DNA. The data contain 200,000 or so clones, almost 80% of them seen just once; the ten biggest clones take up 15% to 20%. This sample is drawn from a study of blood T cell repertoires in COVID-19. Across the study: Samples representing acute and convalescent COVID-19 were sourced from the United States, Italy and Spain. From T cells, B-cell-depleted T cells, or PBMCs came the material, which was cDNA or gDNA.

Germline CDR1 MDHEN, CDR2 SYDVKM. Trimming removed 3 bases from V and 0 bases from J, with 6 bases in between. The CDR3 totals 14 residues. The genes are TRBV28 and TRBJ1-5; D not resolved. The sample taken for sequencing was peripheral blood. This TCR came from a man aged 55-75 years with active or convalescent COVID-19. CDR3 in amino acids: CASSFRYSNQPQHF. The CDR3 DNA is TGTGCCAGCAGTTTCAGGTATAGCAATCAGCCCCAGCATTTT. The variable domain in full, with the rest retrieved from reference TRBV28 and TRBJ1-5, is DVKVTQSSRYLVKRTGEKVFLECVQDMDHENMFWYRQDPGLGLRLIYFSYDVKMKEKGDIPEGYSVSREKKERFSLILESASTNQTSMYLCASSFRYSNQPQHFGDGTRLSIL.